The text below deals with one T cell receptor beta chain. This clone's antigen is unknown. These data originate in a study of cytomegalovirus exposure and HLA in healthy donors (dated by TCRdb to the late 2010s). Regarding the complete study: In an earlier analysis of around 540 of the donors, 276 Gb of sequence data and 90 million to 120 million unique TCR beta sequences from 150 million to 200 million T cells were reported. To predict cytomegalovirus infection status, the study brought together high-throughput TCR immunosequencing, statistical association of individual TCRs with disease status, and machine learning. Genome-wide SNP genotypes for about three fifths of the 666 donors were used in a later genetic analysis, which treated that subset as a discovery cohort. Roughly 320 gigabases of sequencing data and around 80 million unique TCR sequences made up an early release that covered several hundred HLA-typed donors. An earlier analysis of around 540 of the donors applied high-throughput TCR beta sequencing to assess whether each TCR beta V gene segment acted as functional or pseudogenic. Donor age, sex, ethnicity and CMV serostatus were collected together with the repertoire data. All discovery cohort repertoires had been generated using a single sequencing platform. On average, 235,054 unique TCR beta nucleotide sequences were sequenced per donor among 398 genotyped donors of the cohort, with around 19% of those sequences being non-productive. In addition to the first cohort of hundreds of subjects, a separate validation cohort of 120 different subjects was used. The aim of the study was to test whether cataloging public T cell receptors could identify signatures of past pathogen exposure. Both class I and class II loci were covered by HLA typing, at four-digit resolution. Five DR-DQ haplotypes were treated as single units for association and clustering because of strong linkage in the cohort. Among the roughly 390 genotyped donors, 81% belonged to the genetic ancestry cluster associated with self-reported Caucasian donors. The number of typed donors differed by locus: about 620-640 for A, B, C, DRB1 and DQB1; 522 for DQA1; fewer than 610 for DPA1; and approximately 450 for DPB1. To study patterns of TCR occurrence, a later analysis re-analyzed previously published TCR beta repertoires from 666 donors and added high-resolution HLA genotyping. The T cell repertoires of several hundred subjects were profiled by immunosequencing and related to cytomegalovirus serostatus. In the later analysis, no new phenotypic data were used to find candidate immune exposures; instead, reliance was placed on TCR beta sequences and their occurrence across donors.

Library prep was done by the immunoSEQ multiplex PCR assay. A mixture of 60 forward primers for TCR Vbeta segments and 13 reverse primers for TCR Jbeta segments was used in the multiplex PCR. A multiplex PCR assay on genomic DNA amplified the CDR3 region of rearranged TCR beta genes. Amplified TCR beta libraries were sequenced as 87-base-pair reads on the Illumina HiSeq System. As for the original processing: A later analysis tallied around 82 million unique TCR beta chains across the 666 repertoires, and some 12 million of those chains were shared by two or more donors. Raw reads were error-corrected and collapsed into unique sequences with a nearest-neighbor algorithm that merged closely related sequences to remove PCR and sequencing errors. V, D and J gene segments were assigned by aligning CDR3 sequences to IMGT reference sequences. Each retained sequence needed at least a six-nucleotide match to both a V gene segment and a J gene segment. Rearrangements were classified as productive when the CDR3 lacked stop codons and remained in frame with V and J, and all other rearrangements were classified as non-productive. Following IMGT convention, CDR3 was defined as the stretch from the second conserved V-encoded cysteine to the conserved J-encoded phenylalanine. Sequences without an unambiguous match to a single V gene segment were excluded from the earlier analysis of over 500 of the donors. In an earlier analysis of 450 to 700 of the donors, V segments were called functional above 56.7% productive rearrangements and were called segregating when the between-donor standard deviation exceeded 5%. A statistical classification framework was developed to diagnose cytomegalovirus status using the catalog of TCR beta chain sequences. In a later analysis, TCR nucleotide sequences were compared against IMGT/GENE-DB human TR gene sequences so that V and J genes could be assigned. A later analysis assigned CDR3 sequences and most-parsimonious VDJ recombination scenarios with the TCRdist pipeline. A later analysis defined each TCR beta chain by its CDR3 amino acid sequence plus V-gene family, and excluded reads lacking a unique V-gene family. A later analysis removed nearly 600 highly shared, low-generation-probability nucleotide sequences to deal with suspected cross-contamination and a sequencing artifact. In a later analysis, a clonal expansion index was calculated for each public chain from normalized within-repertoire ranks of inferred template counts. Generation probabilities in a later analysis came from a VDJ recombination model fitted to out-of-frame rearrangements, and those results were checked against IGoR. A later analysis scored TCR-TCR, TCR-HLA and TCR-CMV co-occurrence with hypergeometric tests, applying a repertoire-size bias correction to TCR pairs. A later analysis estimated false discovery rates by permuting HLA or CMV assignments 20 times. In a later analysis, co-occurring TCRs were grouped using DBSCAN, and TCRdist sequence similarity was added for clustering within HLA-allele-positive subsets. Repertoires with fewer than 30,000 or more than 120,000 public chains, plus five repertoires with anomalous nucleotide sharing, were excluded from co-occurrence clustering. TCRdb took over this immuneACCESS table, retaining in-frame rearrangements with V and J assigned. Such tables are incomplete; in checked studies, under half of the missing clones stem from an unresolved V gene, and the remainder is unexplained. V, J and clone size are those of that table, while D and trimming were read from the DNA. The sample's table covers some 76,000 clones. Under 6.5% of the sample is in the top ten clones.

General conclusions and limits of the study: It was suggested by the authors that the approach could potentially be generalized to other disease states and immunological phenotypes. An association between a missense DCLRE1C variant and V-gene and J-gene trimming of TCR beta chains was found in a later genetic analysis and replicated in an independent cohort. In an earlier analysis of more than 500 of the donors, most TCR beta V segments appeared in productive rearrangements about 87% or about 30% of the time, broadly matching IMGT annotations. Because HLA typing was unavailable for some donors at each locus, only the typed subset was used in association tests. Strong co-occurrence of HLA alleles, especially DR and DQ, made assigning TCR associations to individual alleles difficult. The classifier was reported to diagnose cytomegalovirus status with high specificity and sensitivity in both the original and validation cohorts. In a later analysis, the rate of TCR association differed among HLA loci, with DRB1 alleles having the most associated TCRs and HLA-C alleles having the fewest. The earlier analysis of a few hundred of the donors excluded 15 to 20 rarely observed V segments, including chromosome 9 orphons, because counts were too low. Roughly uniform sequencing depth across donors was assumed in presence/absence analyses, although this assumption may not hold. In a later analysis, several top co-occurrence clusters were reported to appear linked to parvovirus B19, influenza, CMV and Epstein-Barr virus. Only TCR beta chains were sequenced in this cohort, and the absence of alpha or paired-chain data limited detectable features. A few of the identified cytomegalovirus-associated TCR beta chains were confirmed in vitro to be specific for cytomegalovirus antigens. In the study, around 150 TCR beta chains were listed as associated with cytomegalovirus. A cluster of highly shared sequence variants was judged likely to be a technical artifact of the sequencing pipeline. CMV serostatus was the only immune exposure information available for the cohort. In a later analysis, HLA-associated TCR beta chains were found to be more clonally expanded and to have lower generation probabilities than equally common non-associated chains. A later analysis found that most CMV-associated TCR beta chains appeared HLA-restricted, with HLA associations seemingly driven largely by CMV exposure. In a later analysis, some 17,000 TCR beta sequences were associated with specific HLA alleles at a false discovery rate of 0.05. According to a later genetic analysis, donors in an Asian-associated ancestry cluster had fewer N-insertions in productive TCRs than the roughly 660-donor mean. Linkage disequilibrium might explain the correlated functional status among segregating V segments, but an unknown experimental factor could not be ruled out. A further reported finding was that TCR beta sequences accurately predicted the HLA-A and HLA-B alleles for most subjects in the first cohort. Across donors, most TCR sequences were observed very rarely, whereas some public TCRs were present in many individuals.

The cohort consisted of 666 healthy bone marrow donors. At the time of sampling, all cohort members were nominally healthy, though unrecorded immune exposures were likely present. The donor tested CMV seronegative and was one of the 352 seronegative cohort members. A peripheral blood sample was provided by each donor, and peripheral blood mononuclear cells were used for TCR beta sequencing. The Qiagen DNeasy Blood Extraction Kit was used to extract genomic DNA from the blood cell samples. This receptor was obtained from a man aged 40-49 years in good health and CMV-seronegative. Sequencing input: PBMCs.

The CDR3 amino acid sequence is: CASSTRTGAGTEAFF. The DNA reads as follows: TGTGCCAGCAGCACCCGGACAGGGGCAGGAACTGAAGCTTTCTTT. The rearranged segments are TRBV11-2 and TRBJ1-1; the central 9 bases match TRBD1. The CDR1 and CDR2 encoded by the germline V gene are SGHAT and FQNNGV. V lost 5 bases and J lost 5 bases, and the count of bases not matched to a germline gene is 9. The CDR3 holds 15 amino acids from the cysteine to the phenylalanine. Only the CDR3 DNA is retained, 45 bases long and in frame from the first base.